This TCR beta chain originates from a study of shared clonotypes between healthy human individuals. Here immunoSEQ multiplex PCR was the method, and the copy in TCRdb shows in-frame clones only, minus some. The sample includes 2 million to 2.5 million clones, around 95% seen only once; the top ten take 0.1% to 0.15%. Looked up from germline, CDR1 is SEHNR and CDR2 is FQNEAQ (reference sequence). The CDR3 runs 13 residues. The V gene lost 7 bases and the J gene lost 3 bases, with 12 bases spanning the gap. This TCR was recovered from a man between 18 and 29 years old in good health. Source material: naive CD4+ T cells sorted from blood. Described subset: CD45RA+ positively selected. The chain uses TRBV7-9 and TRBJ1-2; D is unclear. DNA for the CDR3: TGTGCCAGCACTCTCAGGAATGACTATGGCTACACCTTC. It yields the protein CASTLRNDYGYTF.